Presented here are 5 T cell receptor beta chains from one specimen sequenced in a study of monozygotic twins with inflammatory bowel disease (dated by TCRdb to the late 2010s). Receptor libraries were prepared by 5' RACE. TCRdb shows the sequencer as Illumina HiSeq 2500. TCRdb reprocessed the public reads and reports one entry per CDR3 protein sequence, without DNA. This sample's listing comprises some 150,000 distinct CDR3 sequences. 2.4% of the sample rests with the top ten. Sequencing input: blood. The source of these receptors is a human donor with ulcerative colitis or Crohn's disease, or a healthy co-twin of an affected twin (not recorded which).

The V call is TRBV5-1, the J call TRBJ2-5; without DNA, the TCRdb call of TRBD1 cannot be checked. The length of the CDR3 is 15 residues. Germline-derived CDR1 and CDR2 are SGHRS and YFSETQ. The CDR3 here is CASRAIPDSQETQYF.

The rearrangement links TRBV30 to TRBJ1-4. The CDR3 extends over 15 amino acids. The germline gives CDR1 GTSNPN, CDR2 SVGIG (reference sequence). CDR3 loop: CAWSVLGRANEKLFF.

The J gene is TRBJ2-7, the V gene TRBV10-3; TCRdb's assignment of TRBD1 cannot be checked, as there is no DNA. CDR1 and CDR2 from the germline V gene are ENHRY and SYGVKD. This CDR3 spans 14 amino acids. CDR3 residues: CAISRGLGGHEQYF.

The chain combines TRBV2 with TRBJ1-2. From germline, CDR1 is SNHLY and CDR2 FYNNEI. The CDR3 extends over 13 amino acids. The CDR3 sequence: CATTELRFYGYTF.

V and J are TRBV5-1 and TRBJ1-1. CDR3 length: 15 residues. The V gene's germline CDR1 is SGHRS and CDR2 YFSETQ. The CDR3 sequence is CASSLVGGDNTEAFF.